This is a list of T cell receptor beta chains from one sample in a study of T cell changes during pregnancy in multiple sclerosis. Some clones are missing from TCRdb's copy, which holds only in-frame ones; the method was immunoSEQ multiplex PCR. The sample carries tens of thousands of clones, more than 90% recorded once. Sequencing used peripheral blood, obtained after pregnancy. These TCRs come from a female donor in good health, enrolled as a control in a pregnancy study. Both conserved end residues are part of each CDR3. Each record gives: D gene, CDR3 length, J gene, clone size, V gene, CDR3 protein, CDR3 DNA. The D gene is left open where the match is weak. Rows give clone size only sometimes, using once, few, many, or a class for an expanded clone.

>TRBD1|13|TRBJ2-5|-|TRBV11-2
CASRSTGKETQYF
TGTGCCAGCAGATCGACAGGGAAAGAGACCCAGTACTTC
>-|15|TRBJ1-4|-|TRBV27
CASSPLETTNEKLFF
TGTGCCAGCAGTCCTCTGGAGACAACTAATGAAAAACTGTTTTTT
>TRBD2|15|TRBJ2-4|-|TRBV10-3
CATAPGTTLANIQYF
TGTGCCACCGCACCCGGGACTACTTTAGCAAACATTCAGTACTTC
>-|14|TRBJ2-5|-|TRBV2
CASRPRTVQETQYF
TGTGCCAGCAGGCCCCGCACAGTACAAGAGACCCAGTACTTC
>-|15|TRBJ2-5|-|TRBV5-6
CASSYTPGSQETQYF
TGTGCCAGCAGCTACACCCCAGGGTCCCAAGAGACCCAGTACTTC
>-|13|TRBJ1-1|-|TRBV4-1
CASSQRDTTEAFF
TGCGCCAGCAGCCAAAGGGACACCACTGAAGCTTTCTTT
>TRBD1|15|TRBJ2-1|-|TRBV9
CASERSQGISDEQFF
TGTGCCAGCGAGCGGTCACAGGGGATCAGCGATGAGCAGTTCTTC
>-|18|TRBJ2-6|once|TRBV13
CASSLVTLAISGANVLTF
TGTGCCAGCAGCTTAGTTACTCTTGCGATCTCTGGGGCCAACGTCCTGACTTTC
>-|15|TRBJ2-3|-|TRBV28
CASSHRDSSGDTQYF
TGTGCCAGCAGCCACCGGGACTCCTCGGGAGATACGCAGTATTTT
>TRBD2|15|TRBJ2-1|once|TRBV6-5
CASSRSGRYYNEQFF
TGTGCCAGCAGCAGAAGCGGGAGATATTACAATGAGCAGTTCTTC
>-|13|TRBJ1-1|-|TRBV19
CASSIDTNTEAFF
TGTGCCAGTAGTATAGACACTAACACTGAAGCTTTCTTT
>TRBD1|14|TRBJ1-1|-|TRBV5-1
CASSSGQMNTEAFF
TGCGCCAGCAGCTCGGGACAGATGAACACTGAAGCTTTCTTT
>-|12|TRBJ2-7|-|TRBV11-2
CASSFSGDEQYF
TGTGCCAGCAGCTTTAGCGGCGACGAGCAGTACTTC
>TRBD2|15|TRBJ2-1|once|TRBV7-2
CASSLASGNYNEQFF
TGTGCCAGCAGCTTAGCTAGCGGGAACTACAATGAGCAGTTCTTC
>-|15|TRBJ2-5|-|TRBV28
CASSSQGTYQETQYF
TGTGCCAGCAGTTCCCAGGGGACGTACCAAGAGACCCAGTACTTC